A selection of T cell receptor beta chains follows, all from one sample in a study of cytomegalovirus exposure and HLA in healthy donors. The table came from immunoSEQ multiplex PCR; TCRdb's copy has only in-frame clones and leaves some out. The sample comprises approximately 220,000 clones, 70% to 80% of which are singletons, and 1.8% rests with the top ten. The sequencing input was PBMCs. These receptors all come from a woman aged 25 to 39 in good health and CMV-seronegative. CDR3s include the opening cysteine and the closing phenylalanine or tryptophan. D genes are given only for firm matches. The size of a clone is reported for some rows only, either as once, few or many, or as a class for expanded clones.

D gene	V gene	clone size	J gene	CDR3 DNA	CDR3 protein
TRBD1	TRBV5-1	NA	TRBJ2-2	TGCGCCAGCAGCTTCCAGGGGGTGAACACCGGGGAGCTGTTTTTT	CASSFQGVNTGELFF
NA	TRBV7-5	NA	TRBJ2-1	TGTGCCAGAAGCTTAGACCCCTCGGAGGGCGGGAGCTCCTACAATGAGCAGTTCTTC	CARSLDPSEGGSSYNEQFF
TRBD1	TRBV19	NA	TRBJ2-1	TGTGCCAGTAGTAAGGGGACAGGCGGGTACAATGAGCAGTTCTTC	CASSKGTGGYNEQFF
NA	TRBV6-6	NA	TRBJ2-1	TGTGCCAGCAGTTTAAGAGGAAATGAGCAGTTCTTC	CASSLRGNEQFF
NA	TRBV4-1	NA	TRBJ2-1	TGCGCCAGCAGCCTAGTGGAAGCAACCCATACCTCGAGGGACAATGAGCAGTTCTTC	CASSLVEATHTSRDNEQFF
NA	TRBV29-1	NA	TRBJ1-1	TGCAGCGTTGTCGGGGGGCGCCATGAAGCTTTCTTT	CSVVGGRHEAFF
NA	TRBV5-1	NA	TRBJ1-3	TGCGCCAGCAGCTTGGCCTTTGTCTCTGGAAACACCATATATTTT	CASSLAFVSGNTIYF
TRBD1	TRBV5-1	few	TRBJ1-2	TGCGCCAGCAGCTTGGCTACAGGGGGATCGGGCTATGGCTACACCTTC	CASSLATGGSGYGYTF
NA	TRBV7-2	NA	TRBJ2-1	TGTGCCAGCAGCTACGAAGCGGGCGATGAGCAGTTCTTC	CASSYEAGDEQFF
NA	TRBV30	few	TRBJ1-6	TGTGCCTGGAGTGTAAGCCTGTATGGTTCACCCCTCCACTTT	CAWSVSLYGSPLHF
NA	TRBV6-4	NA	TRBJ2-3	TGTGCCAGCAGGGGAGAAACAGATACGCAGTATTTT	CASRGETDTQYF
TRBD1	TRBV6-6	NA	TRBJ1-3	TGTGCCAGCAGAACCGACAGGGGGCTTGGAAACACCATATATTTT	CASRTDRGLGNTIYF
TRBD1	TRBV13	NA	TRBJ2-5	TGTGCCAGCAGCTACGGACAGGGGCAGAGAGAGACCCAGTACTTC	CASSYGQGQRETQYF
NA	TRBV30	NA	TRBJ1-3	TGTGCCTGGAGTGTGAGGAGATCTGGAAACACCATATATTTT	CAWSVRRSGNTIYF
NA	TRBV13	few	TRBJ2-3	TGTGCCAGCAGCTTTCGGACAGCCTCTAGCACAGATACGCAGTATTTT	CASSFRTASSTDTQYF
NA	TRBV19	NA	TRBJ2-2	TGTGCCAGTAGTACGACAGTTCCCGGGGAGCTGTTTTTT	CASSTTVPGELFF
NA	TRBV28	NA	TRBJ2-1	TGTGCCAGCAGTGGGCGGGACGGAGCATACAATGAGCAGTTCTTC	CASSGRDGAYNEQFF
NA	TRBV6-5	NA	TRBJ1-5	TGTGCCAGCAGTTTACTGGGGAGGAATCAGCCCCAGCATTTT	CASSLLGRNQPQHF
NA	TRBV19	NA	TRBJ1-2	TGTGCCAGTAGTCTTGTTCCTCGGTACTTAGATGGCTACACCTTC	CASSLVPRYLDGYTF
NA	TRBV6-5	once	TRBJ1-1	TGTGCCAGCAGTCCACAGGGTGGTACTGCAGATTTCTTT	CASSPQGGTADFF
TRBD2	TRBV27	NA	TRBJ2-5	TGTGCCACAGGACTAGCGGGAGGCTCAGGGACCCAGTACTTC	CATGLAGGSGTQYF
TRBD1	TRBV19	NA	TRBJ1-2	TGTGGCAGTACCATGGGACAGGGCTACGGGAAAGTCATTGGCTACACCTTC	CGSTMGQGYGKVIGYTF
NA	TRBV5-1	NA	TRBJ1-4	TGCGCCAGCAGCAACAGGGCAACGGCGGGTAATGAAAAACTGTTTTTT	CASSNRATAGNEKLFF
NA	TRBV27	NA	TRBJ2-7	TGTGCCAGCAGTCCAGGGGAGCCTTACGAGCAGTACTTC	CASSPGEPYEQYF
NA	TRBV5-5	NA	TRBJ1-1	TGTGCCAGCAGTCCGACATCGAACACTGAAGCTTTCTTT	CASSPTSNTEAFF
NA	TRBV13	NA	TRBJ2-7	TGTGCCAGCAGCTTCCCTCGGGGAGGGGGGGACGAGCAGTACTTC	CASSFPRGGGDEQYF
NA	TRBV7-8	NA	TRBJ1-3	TGTGCCAGCAGCTTAGGGCTCCATGCCTCTGGAAACACCATATATTTT	CASSLGLHASGNTIYF
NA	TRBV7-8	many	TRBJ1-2	TGTGCCAGCAGCTTAGGTCGAGGGACACCACCAACCTTC	CASSLGRGTPPTF
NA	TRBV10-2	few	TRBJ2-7	TGCGCCAGCAGTGAACCCCAAGCGGTCTCCTACGAGCAGTACTTC	CASSEPQAVSYEQYF
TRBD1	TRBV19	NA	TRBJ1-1	TGTGCCAGTAGTCCGGGGACAGGCCAGAACACTGAAGCTTTCTTT	CASSPGTGQNTEAFF
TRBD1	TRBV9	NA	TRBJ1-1	TGTGCCAGCAGCGTAGCTACGCGGCCGGGACAGGGGGACACTGAAGCTTTCTTT	CASSVATRPGQGDTEAFF
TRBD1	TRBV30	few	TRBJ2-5	TGTGCCTGGAGTACAGGGGGGACCCAGTACTTC	CAWSTGGTQYF
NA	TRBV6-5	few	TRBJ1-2	TGTGCCAGCAGCGAAAGGAGGAACTATGGCTACACCTTC	CASSERRNYGYTF
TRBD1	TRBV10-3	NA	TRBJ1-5	TGTGCCATCAGTGATGTACGGGACAGTGGACAGCCCCAGCATTTT	CAISDVRDSGQPQHF
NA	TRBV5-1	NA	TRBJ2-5	TGCGCCAGCGGGAAGAGGGAAGAGACCCAGTACTTC	CASGKREETQYF
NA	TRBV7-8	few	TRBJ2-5	TGTGCCAGCAGCTCACTAGACCATCAAGAGACCCAGTACTTC	CASSSLDHQETQYF
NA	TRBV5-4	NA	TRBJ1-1	TGTGCCAGCAGCTTGTCAGGGATCGGCACTGAAGCTTTCTTT	CASSLSGIGTEAFF
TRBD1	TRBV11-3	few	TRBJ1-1	TGTGCCAGCAGTGGACAGGGAGGCTCTAATACTGAAGCTTTCTTT	CASSGQGGSNTEAFF
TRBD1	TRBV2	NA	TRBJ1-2	TGTGCCAGCAGCAATGGACAGGGTAACTATGGCTACACCTTC	CASSNGQGNYGYTF
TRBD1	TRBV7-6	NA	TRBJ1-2	TGTGCCAGCAGCCGATTCCAGACAGGGACCTATGGCTACACCTTC	CASSRFQTGTYGYTF
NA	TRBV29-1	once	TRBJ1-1	TGCAGCGTTGAACCGGACACTGAAGCTTTCTTT	CSVEPDTEAFF
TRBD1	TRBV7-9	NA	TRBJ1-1	TGTTCCAGCAGCCCTGGGACAGGGACCACTGAAGCTTTCTTT	CSSSPGTGTTEAFF
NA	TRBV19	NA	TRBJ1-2	TGTGCCAGTGGCTCCTTTTATGGCTACACCTTC	CASGSFYGYTF
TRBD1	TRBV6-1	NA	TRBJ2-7	TGTGCCAGCAGGGACAGGGGCGGCTACGAGCAGTACTTC	CASRDRGGYEQYF
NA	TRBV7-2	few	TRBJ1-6	TGTGCCAGCAGCTTAGCGGAGAATTCACCCCTCCACTTT	CASSLAENSPLHF
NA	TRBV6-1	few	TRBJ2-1	TGTGCCAGCCATGACTCCGCCGCGCTGAGTGAGCAGTTCTTC	CASHDSAALSEQFF
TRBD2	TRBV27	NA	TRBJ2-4	TGTGTCAGCAAGTCAATATCCGGGACTAGCGGGGGGTTACTTCAGTACTTC	CVSKSISGTSGGLLQYF
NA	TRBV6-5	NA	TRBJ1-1	TGTGCCAGCACCCGGGGAGCTGAAGCTTTCTTT	CASTRGAEAFF
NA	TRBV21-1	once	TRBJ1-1	TGTGCCAGCAGCAAAAAAACCCTTAATGGGGCAGGGGGGAAGACTGAAGCTTTCTTT	CASSKKTLNGAGGKTEAFF
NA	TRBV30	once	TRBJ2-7	TGTGCCTGGAGCCCGGGTGGGGCCGAGCAGTACTTC	CAWSPGGAEQYF
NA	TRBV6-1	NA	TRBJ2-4	TGTGCCAGCAGCGCCGAAGGGGGGGACATTCAGTACTTC	CASSAEGGDIQYF
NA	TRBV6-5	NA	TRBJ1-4	TGTGCCAGCAGTTCACCGACGAGAGGTGAAAAACTGTTTTTT	CASSSPTRGEKLFF
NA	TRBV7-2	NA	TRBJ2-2	TGTGCCAGCAGCTTACGGCGGGTCACCGGGGAGCTGTTTTTT	CASSLRRVTGELFF
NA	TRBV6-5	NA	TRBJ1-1	TGTGCCAGCAGTTCCTTAAGGGGGGGCATGAACACTGAAGCTTTCTTT	CASSSLRGGMNTEAFF
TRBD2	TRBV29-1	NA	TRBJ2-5	TGCAGCGTTGAAGGGGGGCAACTAGCGGCCCTCGGGGAGACCCAGTACTTC	CSVEGGQLAALGETQYF
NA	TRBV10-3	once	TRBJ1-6	TGTGCCATCAGTGACTCCAGGGAGGATTCACCCCTCCACTTT	CAISDSREDSPLHF
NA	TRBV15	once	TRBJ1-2	TGTGCCACCAGCAGAGATGCGGCATTTAACTATGGCTACACCTTC	CATSRDAAFNYGYTF
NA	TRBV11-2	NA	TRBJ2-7	TGTGCCAGCAGCTTAGGGCAGGGAATAGGAGAGCAGTACTTC	CASSLGQGIGEQYF
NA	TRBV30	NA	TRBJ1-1	TGTGCCTCCAAACCCCCGGGGGGGAGCACTGAAGCTTTCTTT	CASKPPGGSTEAFF
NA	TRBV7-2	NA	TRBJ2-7	TGTGCCAGCAGCTTAGGGGCGGGGAGTTCCTACGAGCAGTACTTC	CASSLGAGSSYEQYF